The 21 T cell receptor beta chains given below trace back to one sample, sequenced in a study of cytomegalovirus exposure and HLA in healthy donors (dated by TCRdb to about 2017). The method was the immunoSEQ multiplex PCR assay. For the multiplex PCR, a mixture combining 60 forward primers for TCR Vbeta segments and 13 reverse primers for TCR Jbeta segments was used. The clones in this table, taken by TCRdb from immuneACCESS, are in-frame only. Not every clone is retained; where verified, under half of the shortfall comes from an unresolved V gene, and the cause of the rest is unknown. The table for this sample lists roughly 150,000 clones; roughly 80% of them were counted only once. The ten largest account for 14% of the sample. The specimen was PBMCs. All receptors come from a woman aged 40 to 55 in good health and CMV-seronegative.

This clone was counted a single time. V and J are TRBV10-3 and TRBJ2-5; 7 bases are a match to TRBD1. J was trimmed by 3 bases and V by 10 bases; bases with no gene match: 5. CDR1 and CDR2 from the germline V gene are ENHRY and SYGVKD. The CDR3 contains 12 residues. The CDR3 DNA reads as TGTGCCACCAGACAGGGAGAAGAGACCCAGTACTTC. Translated, it gives CATRQGEETQYF.

V is TRBV7-3 and J is TRBJ2-1; 10 bases line up with TRBD2. Germline CDR1 SGHTA, CDR2 FQGTGA. The CDR3 has 15 amino acids. Trimming cost V 4 bases and J 9 bases; bases outside gene matches: 9. CDR3 sequence reads: CASSSGLAEGGEQFF. The CDR3 DNA is TGTGCCAGCAGCTCCGGACTAGCGGAAGGGGGTGAGCAGTTCTTC.

The CDR3 reads CASSLKTNGLSTDTQYF. The CDR3 bases are TGTGCCAGCAGCTTAAAGACTAACGGCTTGAGCACAGATACGCAGTATTTT. The chain carries TRBV7-8 and TRBJ2-3, with D maybe TRBD2 (5 bases). The CDR3 is 17 amino acids. V lost 2 bases to trimming and J lost 0 bases, with 15 bases between them. CDR1 is SGHVS and CDR2 is FQNEAQ in the germline V gene.

The V and J genes are TRBV28 and TRBJ2-3; D is perhaps TRBD2 (5 bases). Germline CDR1 is MDHEN and CDR2 is SYDVKM. V was trimmed by 2 bases and J by 5 bases, leaving 14 bases between them. The CDR3 extends over 15 amino acids. CDR3 sequence: CASSLTGFRLDTQYF. The CDR3 bases are TGTGCCAGCAGTTTAACGGGGTTTAGGCTAGATACGCAGTATTTT.

This clone was counted once. The chain has TRBV11-3 and TRBJ2-1, with 8 bases lining up with TRBD2. Unmatched junction bases numbered 2, after V lost 5 bases and J lost 2 bases. In germline, CDR1 is SGHNT, CDR2 YENEEA. The CDR3 covers 14 residues. The CDR3 bases are TGTGCCAGCAGCGAGGGACTAGCCTACAATGAGCAGTTCTTC. Encoded protein: CASSEGLAYNEQFF. Supplemented by reference TRBV11-3 and TRBJ2-1, the full variable domain reads EAGVVQSPRYKIIEKKQPVAFWCNPISGHNTLYWYLQNLGQGPELLIRYENEEAVDDSQLPKDRFSAERLKGVDSTLKIQPAELGDSAVYLCASSEGLAYNEQFFGPGTRLTVL.

The chain joins TRBV5-1 to TRBJ2-7, with D possibly being TRBD1 (6 bases). There are 15 residues in the CDR3. Germline V gives CDR1 SGHRS, CDR2 YFSETQ. V shed 0 bases and J shed 1 base, with 11 bases lying between them. The CDR3: CASSLGAGESYEQYF. For the CDR3, the DNA is TGCGCCAGCAGCTTGGGGGCAGGGGAGTCCTACGAGCAGTACTTC.

This sequence joins TRBV7-2 and TRBJ1-6; D remains unclear. Per germline, CDR1 SGHTA and CDR2 FQGNSA. The V and J ends lost 1 base and 8 bases respectively, with 6 bases between them. The CDR3 contains 13 residues. The CDR3 spells CASSLVPDSPLHF. The DNA for the CDR3 is TGTGCCAGCAGCTTAGTCCCCGATTCACCCCTCCACTTT.

The CDR3 reads CASSHWGQVGNTEAFF. CDR3 nucleotides: TGTGCCAGCAGCCACTGGGGACAGGTCGGGAACACTGAAGCTTTCTTT. The genes are TRBV5-6 and TRBJ1-1, with TRBD1 matching 8 bases. The length of the CDR3 is 16 residues. With V trimmed by 4 bases and J by 1 base, 9 bases remained unmatched. Germline V gene data show CDR1 as SGHDT and CDR2 as YYEEEE.

The rearrangement joins TRBV11-3 to TRBJ2-5, with a tentative D call TRBD2 (6 bases). The CDR3 covers 17 residues. Germline assignment: CDR1 SGHNT and CDR2 YENEEA. Trimming removed 4 bases from V and 2 bases from J, with 20 bases in between. The CDR3 sequence is CASSWDFAETRQETQYF. Written as DNA, the CDR3 is TGTGCCAGCAGCTGGGACTTTGCGGAGACACGACAAGAGACCCAGTACTTC.

The CDR3 is CASSYVGRGTEAFF. CDR3 bases: TGTGCCAGCAGTTACGTCGGTAGAGGCACTGAAGCTTTCTTT. The chain uses TRBV6-5 and TRBJ1-1, with D unresolved. Germline values: CDR1 MNHEY, CDR2 SVGAGI. V was shortened by 2 bases and J by 4 bases, with 11 bases between the two germline ends. The CDR3 covers 14 residues.

The chain is built from TRBV28 and TRBJ2-4, with a weak D call TRBD1 (5 bases). Germline CDR1 is MDHEN and CDR2 is SYDVKM. The CDR3 totals 12 residues. Trimming took off 6 bases at V and 9 bases at J, with 12 bases between the two ends. CDR3 in amino acids: CASSKDIGIQYF. Written as DNA, the CDR3 is TGTGCCAGCAGCAAGGACATTGGCATTCAGTACTTC.

CDR3 in amino acids: CASSLGAAAKTNYGYTF. The CDR3, as DNA: TGTGCCAGCAGCTTAGGGGCCGCCGCGAAAACTAACTATGGCTACACCTTC. The genes are TRBV11-1 and TRBJ1-2; no firm D call. Trimming removed 1 base from V and 0 bases from J, with 15 bases in between. The CDR3 spans 17 residues. In germline, CDR1 is SGHAT, CDR2 FQDESV (reference sequence). Drawing the rest from reference TRBV11-1 and TRBJ1-2, the complete variable domain is EAEVAQSPRYKITEKSQAVAFWCDPISGHATLYWYRQILGQGPELLVQFQDESVVDDSQLPKDRFSAERLKGVDSTLKIQPAELGDSAMYLCASSLGAAAKTNYGYTFGSGTRLTVV.

The chain carries TRBV7-9 and TRBJ1-3; D gene uncertain. Germline V gene lookup returns CDR1 SEHNR and CDR2 FQNEAQ (reference sequence). Trimming removed 5 bases from V and 4 bases from J, with 6 bases in between. The CDR3 has 12 amino acids. CDR3 residues: CASSPSGNTIYF. The CDR3 DNA sequence: TGTGCCAGCAGCCCGTCGGGAAACACCATATATTTT.

With regard to this clone: At one of its ends the junction is not consistent with the germline gene, which may arise from a read error. In DNA, the CDR3 is TGTGCCAGCGGTGAGACAGGGCGGAGAACCGGGGAGCTGTTTTTT. Amino acid sequence: CASGETGRRTGELFF. The rearrangement uses TRBV2 and TRBJ2-2, with 7 bases aligning to TRBD1. CDR3 length: 15 amino acids. Germline CDR1 is SNHLY and CDR2 is FYNNEI.

The J gene is TRBJ1-1, the V gene TRBV14; 11 bases map to TRBD1. The CDR3 sequence is 13 residues long. Losses at the gene ends were 4 bases for V and 5 bases for J; bases not matched to a gene: 0. The germline V gene has CDR1 SGHDN and CDR2 FVKESK. This CDR3 is CASSRDRGTEAFF. The CDR3 region has the DNA TGTGCCAGCAGCCGGGACAGGGGGACTGAAGCTTTCTTT.

This clone was counted between two and nine times. The rearrangement joins TRBV9 to TRBJ2-7; 8 bases are a match to TRBD2. The length of the CDR3 is 16 residues. Germline loops: CDR1 SGDLS, CDR2 YYNGEE. J gave up 7 bases and V 0 bases, and 12 bases lay outside the gene matches. The CDR3 loop is CASSVEPASGFREQYF. CDR3 in DNA: TGTGCCAGCAGCGTAGAACCGGCTAGCGGGTTTCGGGAGCAGTACTTC.

J is TRBJ1-2 and V is TRBV6-1, with 7 bases matching TRBD1. V shed 5 bases and J 3 bases; nucleotides not matched to a gene: 9. There are 15 residues in the CDR3. Per the germline V gene, CDR1 is MNHNS and CDR2 is SASEGT. CDR3 sequence: CASSNYRGSDYGYTF. The CDR3 nucleotides read TGTGCCAGCAGTAACTACAGGGGATCCGACTATGGCTACACCTTC.

This clone came up a few times. The chain carries TRBV7-3 and TRBJ1-6, with a weak D call TRBD1 (6 bases). The V gene lost 2 bases and the J gene lost 7 bases, with 12 bases spanning the gap. CDR1 and CDR2 from the germline V gene are SGHTA and FQGTGA. The CDR3 has 15 amino acids. For the CDR3, the DNA is TGTGCCAGCAGCTTATCGCAGGGGAGAAATTCACCCCTCCACTTT. Its protein product is CASSLSQGRNSPLHF.

The V and J genes are TRBV6-5 and TRBJ1-2, with TRBD1 matching over 8 bases. Losses at the gene ends were 6 bases for V and 5 bases for J; bases not matched to a gene: 11. The V gene's germline CDR1 is MNHEY and CDR2 SVGAGI. The CDR3 sequence is 15 residues long. CDR3 coding DNA: TGTGCCAGCAGACCCTTCCAGGGGGCCTCGTATGGCTACACCTTC. It codes for CASRPFQGASYGYTF.

This clone was seen a single time. The chain is built from TRBV2 and TRBJ1-1; the match to TRBD1 covers 9 bases. V was pared by 6 bases and J by 4 bases, with 27 bases of the junction left unmatched. The germline CDR1 and CDR2 sequences are SNHLY and FYNNEI. There are 21 residues in the CDR3. As DNA, the CDR3 is TGTGCCAGCAGGGAAAAAGGACAGGGGACGCAAGCCGTAATGAGTAGCACTGAAGCTTTCTTT. Its protein is CASREKGQGTQAVMSSTEAFF. Using reference TRBV2 and TRBJ1-1 for the parts outside the CDR3, the full variable domain is EPEVTQTPSHQVTQMGQEVILRCVPISNHLYFYWYRQILGQKVEFLVSFYNNEISEKSEIFDDQFSVERPDGSNFTLKIRSTKLEDSAMYFCASREKGQGTQAVMSSTEAFFGQGTRLTVV.

This chain links TRBV5-6 with TRBJ1-2, with 7 bases that match TRBD1. Germline assignment: CDR1 SGHDT and CDR2 YYEEEE. This CDR3 spans 16 amino acids. With V trimmed by 3 bases and J by 4 bases, 12 bases remained unmatched. The CDR3 nucleotides are TGTGCCAGCAGCTGGGGCCTGAGGGGACAGCGCTATGGCTACACCTTC. Protein: CASSWGLRGQRYGYTF.